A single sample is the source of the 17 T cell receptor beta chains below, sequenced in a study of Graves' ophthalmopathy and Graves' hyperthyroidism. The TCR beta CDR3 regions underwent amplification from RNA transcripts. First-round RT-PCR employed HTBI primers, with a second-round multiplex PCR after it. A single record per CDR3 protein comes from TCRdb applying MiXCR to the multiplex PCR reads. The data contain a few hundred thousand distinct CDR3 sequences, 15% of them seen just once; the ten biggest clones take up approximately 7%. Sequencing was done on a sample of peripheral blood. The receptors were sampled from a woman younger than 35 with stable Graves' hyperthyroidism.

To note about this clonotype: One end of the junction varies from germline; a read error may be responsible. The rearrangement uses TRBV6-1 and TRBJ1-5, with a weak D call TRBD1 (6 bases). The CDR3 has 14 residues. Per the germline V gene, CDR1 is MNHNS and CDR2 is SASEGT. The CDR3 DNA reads TGTGCCACCAGGGTCAGGGGTAGCGATCAGCCCCAGCATTTT. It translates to CATRVRGSDQPQHF.

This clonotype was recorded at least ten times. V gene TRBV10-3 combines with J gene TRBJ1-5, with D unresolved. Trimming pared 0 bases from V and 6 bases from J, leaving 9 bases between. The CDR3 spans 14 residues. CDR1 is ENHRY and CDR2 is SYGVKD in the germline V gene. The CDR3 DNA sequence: TGTGCCATCAGTGAGTCTTTGGTTTCTCAGCCCCAGCATTTT. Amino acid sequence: CAISESLVSQPQHF.

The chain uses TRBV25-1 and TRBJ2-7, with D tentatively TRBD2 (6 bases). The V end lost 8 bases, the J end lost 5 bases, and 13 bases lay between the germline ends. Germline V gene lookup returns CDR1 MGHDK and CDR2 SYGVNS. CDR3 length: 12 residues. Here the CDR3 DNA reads TGTGCCAGCGGGGACTGCCACGACGAGCAGTACTTC. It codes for CASGDCHDEQYF.

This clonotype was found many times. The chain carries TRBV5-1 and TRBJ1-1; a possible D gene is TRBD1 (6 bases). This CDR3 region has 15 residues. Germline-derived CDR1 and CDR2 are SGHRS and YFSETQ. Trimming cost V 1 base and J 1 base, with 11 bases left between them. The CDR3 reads CASSLFGTQNTEAFF. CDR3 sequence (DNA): TGCGCCAGCAGCTTGTTTGGGACACAGAACACTGAAGCTTTCTTT.

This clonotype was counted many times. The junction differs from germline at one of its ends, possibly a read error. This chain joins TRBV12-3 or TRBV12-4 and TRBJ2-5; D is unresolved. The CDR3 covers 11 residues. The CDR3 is CAGSLIETQYF. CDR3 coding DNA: TGTGCCGGCAGTCTCATAGAGACCCAGTACTTC.

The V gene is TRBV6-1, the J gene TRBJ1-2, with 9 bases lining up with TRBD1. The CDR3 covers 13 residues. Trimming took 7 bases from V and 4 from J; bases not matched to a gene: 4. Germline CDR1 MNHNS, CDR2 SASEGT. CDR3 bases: TGTGCCAGCAAAGGGACAGGGCTCTATGGCTACACCTTC. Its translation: CASKGTGLYGYTF.

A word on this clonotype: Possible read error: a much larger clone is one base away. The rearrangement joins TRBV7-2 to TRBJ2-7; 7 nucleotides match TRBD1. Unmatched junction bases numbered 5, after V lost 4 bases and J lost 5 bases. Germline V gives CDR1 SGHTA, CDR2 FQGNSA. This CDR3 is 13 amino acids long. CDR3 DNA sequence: TGTGCCAGCAGCTCCAAGACAGGGCACGAGCAGTACTTC. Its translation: CASSSKTGHEQYF.

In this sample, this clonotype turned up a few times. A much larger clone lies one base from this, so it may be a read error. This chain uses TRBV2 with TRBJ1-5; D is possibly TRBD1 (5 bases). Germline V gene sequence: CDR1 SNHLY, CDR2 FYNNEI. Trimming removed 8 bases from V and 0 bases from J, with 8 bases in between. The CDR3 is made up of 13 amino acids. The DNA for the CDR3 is TGTGCCAGCCGACAGAATAGCAATCAGCCCCAGCATTTT. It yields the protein CASRQNSNQPQHF.

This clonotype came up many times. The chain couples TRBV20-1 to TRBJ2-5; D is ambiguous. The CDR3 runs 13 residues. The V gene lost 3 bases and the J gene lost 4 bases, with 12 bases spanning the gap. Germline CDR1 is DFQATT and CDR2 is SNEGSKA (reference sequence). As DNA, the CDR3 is TGCAGTGCTAGTCAGGTGGTAGGAGAGACCCAGTACTTC. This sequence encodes CSASQVVGETQYF.

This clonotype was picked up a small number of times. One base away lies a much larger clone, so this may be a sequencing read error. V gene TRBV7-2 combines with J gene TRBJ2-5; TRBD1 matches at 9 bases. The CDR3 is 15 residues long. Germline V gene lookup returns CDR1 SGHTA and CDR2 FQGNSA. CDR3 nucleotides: TGTGCCAGCAGCTTCGCAGACAGGGGGGAAGAGACCAAGTACTTC. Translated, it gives CASSFADRGEETKYF. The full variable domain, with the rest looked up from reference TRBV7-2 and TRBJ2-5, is GAGVSQSPSNKVTEKGKDVELRCDPISGHTALYWYRQSLGQGLEFLIYFQGNSAPDKSGLPSDRFSAERTGGSVSTLTIQRTQQEDSAVYLCASSFADRGEETKYFGPGTRLLVL.

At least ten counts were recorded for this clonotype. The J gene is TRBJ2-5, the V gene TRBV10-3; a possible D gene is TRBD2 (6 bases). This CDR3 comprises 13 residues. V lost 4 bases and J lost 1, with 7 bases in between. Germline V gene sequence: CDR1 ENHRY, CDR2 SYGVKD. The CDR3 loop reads CAISGGIQETQYF. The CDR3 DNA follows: TGTGCCATCAGTGGCGGGATCCAAGAGACCCAGTACTTC.

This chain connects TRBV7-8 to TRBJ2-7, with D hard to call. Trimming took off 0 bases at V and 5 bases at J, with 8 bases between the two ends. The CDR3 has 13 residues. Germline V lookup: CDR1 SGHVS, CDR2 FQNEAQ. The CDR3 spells CASSLARPDEQYF. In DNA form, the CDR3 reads TGTGCCAGCAGCTTAGCTAGACCGGACGAGCAGTACTTC.

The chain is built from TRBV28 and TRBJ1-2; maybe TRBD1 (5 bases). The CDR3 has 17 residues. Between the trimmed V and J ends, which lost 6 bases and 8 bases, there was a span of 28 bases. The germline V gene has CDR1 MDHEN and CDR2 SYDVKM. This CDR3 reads CASSLIAGGDDAWGYTF. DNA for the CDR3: TGTGCCAGCAGCCTTATTGCCGGCGGGGACGATGCCTGGGGCTACACCTTC.

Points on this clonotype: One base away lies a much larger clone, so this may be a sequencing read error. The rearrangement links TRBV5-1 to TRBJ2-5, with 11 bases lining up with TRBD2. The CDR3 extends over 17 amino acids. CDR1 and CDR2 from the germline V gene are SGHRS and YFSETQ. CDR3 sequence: CASSSLPGLAGQETKYF. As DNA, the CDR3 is TGCGCCAGCAGCTCCCTTCCTGGACTAGCGGGTCAAGAGACCAAGTACTTC. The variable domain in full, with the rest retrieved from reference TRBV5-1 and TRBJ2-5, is KAGVTQTPRYLIKTRGQQVTLSCSPISGHRSVSWYQQTPGQGLQFLFEYFSETQRNKGNFPGRFSGRQFSNSRSEMNVSTLELGDSALYLCASSSLPGLAGQETKYFGPGTRLLVL.

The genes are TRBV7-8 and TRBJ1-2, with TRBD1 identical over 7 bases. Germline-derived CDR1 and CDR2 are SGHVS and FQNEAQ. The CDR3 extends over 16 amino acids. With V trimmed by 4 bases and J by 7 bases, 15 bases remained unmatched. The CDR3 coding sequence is TGTGCCAGCAGCTCGACAGGGAGGGGATCCTTGGGTGGCTACACCTTC. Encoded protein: CASSSTGRGSLGGYTF.

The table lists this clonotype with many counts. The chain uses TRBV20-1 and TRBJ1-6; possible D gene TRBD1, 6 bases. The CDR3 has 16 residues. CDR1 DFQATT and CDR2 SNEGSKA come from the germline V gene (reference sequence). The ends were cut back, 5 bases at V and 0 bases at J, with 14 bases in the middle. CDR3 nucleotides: TGCAGTGCTGGACAACAGGGATTCTCCTATAATTCACCCCTCCACTTT. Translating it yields CSAGQQGFSYNSPLHF.

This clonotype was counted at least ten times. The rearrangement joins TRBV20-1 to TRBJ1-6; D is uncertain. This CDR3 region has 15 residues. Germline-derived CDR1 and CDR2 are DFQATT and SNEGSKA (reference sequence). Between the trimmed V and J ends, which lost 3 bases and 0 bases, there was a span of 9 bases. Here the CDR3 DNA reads TGCAGTGCTAGCCAGGAGAGCTCCTATAATTCACCCCTCCACTTT. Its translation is CSASQESSYNSPLHF.